This T cell receptor beta chain was obtained from a study of shared T cell receptors in the human thymus. Some clones are missing from TCRdb's copy, which holds only in-frame ones; the method was immunoSEQ multiplex PCR. The sample has under 450,000 clones, approximately 95% seen once. The CDR3 extends over 17 amino acids. Germline CDR1 SGHTA, CDR2 FQGNSA. V gave up 1 base and J gave up 1 base, with 14 bases separating them. The TCR was taken from a human donor. The V and J genes are TRBV7-2 and TRBJ1-5, with D hard to call. Sequencing was performed on thymocytes. In nucleotides, the CDR3 is TGTGCCAGCAGCTTAGATATTTCCTCAGACAGCAATCAGCCCCAGCATTTT. This translates into CASSLDISSDSNQPQHF. Based on the CDR3 plus reference TRBV7-2 and TRBJ1-5, the full variable domain is GAGVSQSPSNKVTEKGKDVELRCDPISGHTALYWYRQSLGQGLEFLIYFQGNSAPDKSGLPSDRFSAERTGGSVSTLTIQRTQQEDSAVYLCASSLDISSDSNQPQHFGDGTRLSIL.